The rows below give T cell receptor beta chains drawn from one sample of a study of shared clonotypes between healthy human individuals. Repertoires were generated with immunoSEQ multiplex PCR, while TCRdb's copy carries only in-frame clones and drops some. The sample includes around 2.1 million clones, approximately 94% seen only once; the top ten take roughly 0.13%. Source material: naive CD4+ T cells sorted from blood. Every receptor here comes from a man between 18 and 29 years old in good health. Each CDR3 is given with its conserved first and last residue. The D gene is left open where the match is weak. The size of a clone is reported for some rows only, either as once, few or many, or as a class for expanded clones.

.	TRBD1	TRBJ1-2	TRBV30	TGTGCCTGGAGTGCAAACACAGGGGTTCTCTATGGCTACACCTTC	CAWSANTGVLYGYTF
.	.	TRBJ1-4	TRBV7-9	TGTGCCAGCAGCCCTGGGGCTTCTTGGGGTGAAAAACTGTTTTTT	CASSPGASWGEKLFF
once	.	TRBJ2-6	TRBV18	TGTGCCAGCTCACCACCGGGACACAGACTCTCTGGGGCCAACGTCCTGACTTTC	CASSPPGHRLSGANVLTF
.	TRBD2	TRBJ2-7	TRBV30	TGTGCCTGGAGGGGACTAGCATCCGAGCAGTACTTC	CAWRGLASEQYF
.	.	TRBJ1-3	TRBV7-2	TGTGCCAGCAGTCGTAGCGGAGGGGGGCAAAACACCATATATTTT	CASSRSGGGQNTIYF
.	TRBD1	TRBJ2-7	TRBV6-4	TGTGCCAGCAGCTGGGGACAGGGGATACCCTACGAGCAGTACTTC	CASSWGQGIPYEQYF
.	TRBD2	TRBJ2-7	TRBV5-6	TGTGCCAGCAGCCGGCTAGCGGGATTTTACGAGCAGTACTTC	CASSRLAGFYEQYF
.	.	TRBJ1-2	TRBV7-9	TGTGCCAGCAGCTTAGACACCCCTAACTATGGCTACACCTTC	CASSLDTPNYGYTF
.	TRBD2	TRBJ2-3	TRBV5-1	TGCGCCAGCAGCTCAACTAGCGGGGCAGCAGATACGCAGTATTTT	CASSSTSGAADTQYF
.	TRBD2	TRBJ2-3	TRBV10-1	TGCGCCAGCAGTGAGGGAGGCGGGAGCTACTCATCCGCAGATACGCAGTATTTT	CASSEGGGSYSSADTQYF
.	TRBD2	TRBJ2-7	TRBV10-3	TGTGCCATCAGTGAATCGTATAGCGGGGGGACCACCTACGAGCAGTACTTC	CAISESYSGGTTYEQYF
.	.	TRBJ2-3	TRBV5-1	TGCGCCAGCATGGGTCAGCGCAGGGTGGAAGATACGCAGTATTTT	CASMGQRRVEDTQYF
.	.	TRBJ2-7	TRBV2	TGTGCCAGCAGTGTAGGCAGGGCGGGCGAGCAGTACTTC	CASSVGRAGEQYF
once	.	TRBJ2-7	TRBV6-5	TGTGCCAGCAGTTTATCACAGTATGTTCACGAGCAGTACTTC	CASSLSQYVHEQYF
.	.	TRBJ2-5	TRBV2	TGTGCCAGCAGTGAATTGGGGGCAGGGGCGTATGAGACCCAGTACTTC	CASSELGAGAYETQYF
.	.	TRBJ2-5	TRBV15	TGTGCCACCAGCAGAGAGCAGGGGAGCACTTGGGAGACCCAGTACTTC	CATSREQGSTWETQYF
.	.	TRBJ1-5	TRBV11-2	TGTGCCAGCAGCTTATCAGGTCAGCTCCAGCATTTT	CASSLSGQLQHF
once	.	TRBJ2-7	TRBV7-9	TGTGCCAGCAGCTCAAGGGGCCAGGAGCAGTACTTC	CASSSRGQEQYF
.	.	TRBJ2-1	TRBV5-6	TGTGCCAGCAGCTTGGTGGGACTTCCCTACAATGAGCAGTTCTTC	CASSLVGLPYNEQFF
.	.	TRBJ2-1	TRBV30	TGTGCCTGGAGTGTACTGAGGCAAACTAGTCCCTCTTACAATGAGCAGTTCTTC	CAWSVLRQTSPSYNEQFF
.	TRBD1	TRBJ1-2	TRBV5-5	TGTGCCAGCAGCCTCTTAAGCCCAGGGGGGCTTGGCTACACCTTC	CASSLLSPGGLGYTF
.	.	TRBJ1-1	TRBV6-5	TGTGCCAGCAGACGGACGTGGAACACTGAAGCTTTCTTT	CASRRTWNTEAFF
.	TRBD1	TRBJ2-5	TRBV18	TGTGCCAGCTCACCTAACAGGGGGCAAAGAGAGACCCAGTACTTC	CASSPNRGQRETQYF
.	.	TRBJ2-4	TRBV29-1	TGCAGCGTTGCTGGGACACCTGAGCGGTTGGACATTCAGTACTTC	CSVAGTPERLDIQYF
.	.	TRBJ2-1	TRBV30	TGTGCCTGGAGTGGCCGGGGCGATGAGCAGTTCTTC	CAWSGRGDEQFF
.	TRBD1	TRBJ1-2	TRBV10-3	TGTGCCATCAGTGAGCCCCAGGGGGCGTTCTATGGCTACACCTTC	CAISEPQGAFYGYTF
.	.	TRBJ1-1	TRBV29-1	TGCAGCGTTGAAGTCGTGGAAACTGAAGCTTTCTTT	CSVEVVETEAFF
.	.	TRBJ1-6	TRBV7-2	TGTGCCAGCAGCCGTACAAGGGGGTCACCCCTCCACTTT	CASSRTRGSPLHF
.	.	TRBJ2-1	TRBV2	TGTGCCAGCAGTGACGGGGGCAAAGCCTACAATGAGCAGTTCTTC	CASSDGGKAYNEQFF
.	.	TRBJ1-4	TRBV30	TGTGCCTGGAACCGCAACCCGGATGAAAAACTGTTTTTT	CAWNRNPDEKLFF
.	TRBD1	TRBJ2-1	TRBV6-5	TGTGCCAGCAGTCCCGGGACAGAACCAAATGAGCAGTTCTTC	CASSPGTEPNEQFF
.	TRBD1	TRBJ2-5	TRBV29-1	TGCAGCGCCCGTAGAGGGACAGGGACCGAAGAGACCCAGTACTTC	CSARRGTGTEETQYF
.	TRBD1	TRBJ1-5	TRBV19	TGTGCCAGTAGTACGGGACAGGGGGCTCGGCTAGGACACAATCAGCCCCAGCATTTT	CASSTGQGARLGHNQPQHF
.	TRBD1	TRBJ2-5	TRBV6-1	TGTGCCAGCAGTGAGTCTACAGGGGGCTATCGAGAGACCCAGTACTTC	CASSESTGGYRETQYF
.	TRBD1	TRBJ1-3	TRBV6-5	TGTGCCAGCAGTTCCGACAGGGGCGGCTCTGGAAACACCATATATTTT	CASSSDRGGSGNTIYF
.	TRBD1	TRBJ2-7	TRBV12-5	TGTGCTAGTGGCACCGACAGGGTGAACGAGCAGTACTTC	CASGTDRVNEQYF
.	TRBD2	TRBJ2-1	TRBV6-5	TGTGCCAGCAGTTCGGGAGGGGCCCACAATGAGCAGTTCTTC	CASSSGGAHNEQFF
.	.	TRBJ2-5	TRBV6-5	TGTGCCAGCAGTCGGCTAGGCAGGGGTCAAGAGACCCAGTACTTC	CASSRLGRGQETQYF